These 8 T cell receptor beta chains originate from one sample sequenced in a study of CD8 T cells in ankylosing spondylitis. TCRdb passed the 5' RACE reads through MiXCR, listing each CDR3 protein once. This sample has approximately 46,000 distinct CDR3 sequences, with 11% found just once. Source material: blood, either unsorted or a sorted T cell fraction (not recorded which). The receptor set was obtained from a male donor with ankylosing spondylitis or in good health (not recorded which).

This clonotype occurred once. The chain uses TRBV6-1 and TRBJ2-1; tentative D call: TRBD2 (6 bases). V was shortened by 1 base and J by 4 bases, with 11 bases between the two germline ends. CDR3 length: 15 residues. Germline V gene sequence: CDR1 MNHNS, CDR2 SASEGT. This chain's CDR3 is CASSEEFGTYNEQFF. The CDR3 DNA follows: TGTGCCAGCAGTGAAGAGTTCGGGACTTACAATGAGCAGTTCTTC.

This clonotype was detected many times. This chain joins TRBV5-1 and TRBJ2-4; D possibly corresponds to TRBD1 (6 bases). V was shortened by 0 bases and J by 8 bases, with 12 bases between the two germline ends. This CDR3 is 14 amino acids long. CDR1 and CDR2 from the germline V gene are SGHRS and YFSETQ. CDR3 residues: CASSLDRVLDIQYF. DNA for the CDR3: TGCGCCAGCAGCTTGGACAGGGTCCTGGACATTCAGTACTTC.

With respect to this clonotype: This may arise from a read error, as a much more abundant clone is one base away. This chain joins TRBV28 and TRBJ2-5, with D possibly being TRBD1 or TRBD2 (6 bases each). The germline CDR1 and CDR2 sequences are MDHEN and SYDVKM. The CDR3 sequence is 15 residues long. The V end lost 7 bases, the J end lost 5 bases, and 20 bases lay between the germline ends. The CDR3 protein is CASTQAGDSVETQYF. CDR3 nucleotide sequence: TGTGCCAGCACCCAGGCAGGGGACTCCGTCGAGACCCAGTACTTC.

This clonotype was counted ten times or more. The rearrangement uses TRBV3-1 and TRBJ1-1, with a possible D match to TRBD1 (6 bases). The CDR3 is 12 residues long. Germline CDR1 LGHDT, CDR2 YNNKEL (reference sequence). V was pared by 3 bases and J by 8 bases, with 10 bases between. CDR3 region: CASSQGTREAFF. CDR3 nucleotides: TGTGCCAGCAGCCAGGGGACACGCGAAGCTTTCTTT.

This clonotype was seen many times. CDR3 in DNA: TGTGCCAGCAGTTTTGGAGGGGTAAAGGCGCAGTACTTC. This codes for CASSFGGVKAQYF. The V call is TRBV12-3 or TRBV12-4, the J call TRBJ2-7; possible D gene TRBD2, 6 bases. Trimming removed 3 bases from V and 9 bases from J, with 15 bases in between. CDR3 size: 13 residues.

This chain's CDR3 is CASSLQLNGLEQFF. The CDR3, as DNA: TGTGCCAGCAGCTTACAGCTAAATGGTCTTGAGCAGTTCTTC. This rearrangement joins TRBV7-2 to TRBJ2-1; no reliable D call. Germline CDR1 and CDR2: SGHTA and FQGNSA. Trimming stripped 2 bases from V and 9 bases from J, with 14 bases between. CDR3 length: 14 residues.

The rearrangement uses TRBV30 and TRBJ2-3; unclear D gene. The CDR3 covers 13 residues. The V gene lost 2 bases and the J gene lost 1 base, with 7 bases spanning the gap. Looked up from germline, CDR1 is GTSNPN and CDR2 is SVGIG (reference sequence). Here the CDR3 reads CAWSIAGTDTQYF. The CDR3 DNA reads TGTGCCTGGAGTATCGCCGGCACAGATACGCAGTATTTT.

This clonotype was recorded many times. V and J are TRBV29-1 and TRBJ2-5; 10 bases are shared with TRBD1. The V segment lost 7 bases and the J segment 5 bases; nucleotides outside the gene matches: 4. The CDR3 runs 12 residues. Looked up from germline, CDR1 is SQVTM and CDR2 is ANQGSEA. The CDR3 DNA reads TGCAGCGGGGGACAGGGGCAGGAGACCCAGTACTTC. Translating gives CSGGQGQETQYF.